The source of this TCR beta chain is a study of blood T cells in healthy people across ages. About this clonotype: The antigen remains undetermined.

Study-level results: In long-lived donors, naive CD4+ cell counts and diversity exceeded those of aged donors. Any changes in expanded clonotypes were possibly confounded, as donor CMV status remained unknown. From one million sequenced T cells, diversity estimates were lower bounds.

Germline loops: CDR1 SGHDN, CDR2 FVKESK. V gave up 2 bases and J gave up 6 bases; unmatched junction bases: 10. This CDR3 comprises 16 residues. The authors ran a second PCR of about 7 to 12 cycles using a sample-barcoded 5' primer and a J-beta primer mix. MiXCR was run by TCRdb on the 5' RACE reads, yielding one entry per CDR3 protein. Here the sample spans about 1.1 million distinct CDR3 sequences, more than 30% being singletons. The sequence was collected from a man between 18 and 35 years old in good health. The chain combines TRBV14 with TRBJ2-1; 7 bases line up with TRBD1. Input material: blood. The CDR3 nucleotides are TGTGCCAGCAGCCAACTGACAGGGAAAAGGGGCAATGAGCAGTTCTTC. Protein: CASSQLTGKRGNEQFF.